This entry lists 17 T cell receptor beta chains sequenced from one sample in a study of cytomegalovirus exposure and HLA in healthy donors (dated by TCRdb to about 2017). Receptors were amplified or captured by the immunoSEQ multiplex PCR assay. The multiplex PCR relied on a mix of 60 forward primers for TCR Vbeta segments and 13 reverse primers for TCR Jbeta segments. Drawn from immuneACCESS, this table holds only the in-frame rearrangements with V and J called that TCRdb kept. Clones are partly lost; checked studies trace under half to an unresolved V gene and leave the rest unexplained. A total of roughly 100,000 clones appear in this sample, 78% of them only once. Roughly 1.8% of the sample is taken by the ten largest. The specimen sequenced was PBMCs. The receptors here all came from a woman aged 40 to 55 in good health and CMV-seronegative.

The V and J genes are TRBV27 and TRBJ2-7; 8 nucleotides agree with TRBD1. Germline loops: CDR1 MNHEY, CDR2 SMNVEV (reference sequence). This CDR3 contains 13 residues. V gave up 5 bases and J gave up 6 bases; unmatched junction bases: 6. Here the CDR3 reads CASSLTQGVEQYF. The CDR3 DNA is TGTGCCAGCAGTCTAACACAGGGGGTCGAGCAGTACTTC.

This clone appeared a single time. The rearrangement links TRBV27 to TRBJ2-7; D may be TRBD2 (5 bases). Trimming left V 3 bases short and J 0 bases short, with 6 bases between. Germline V gene data show CDR1 as MNHEY and CDR2 as SMNVEV (reference sequence). The CDR3 extends over 13 amino acids. The CDR3 nucleotides are TGTGCCAGCAGTTTCAGCGGCTCCTACGAGCAGTACTTC. Protein: CASSFSGSYEQYF.

V gene TRBV7-8 combines with J gene TRBJ2-2; 8 bases are shared with TRBD1. V was pared by 4 bases and J by 6 bases, with 16 bases of the junction left unmatched. The CDR3 consists of 18 residues. Germline-derived CDR1 and CDR2 are SGHVS and FQNEAQ. The CDR3 DNA is TGTGCCAGCAGCTGGAAGGACAGGGCGGGAAGTGCGGCCGGGGAGCTGTTTTTT. Translated, it gives CASSWKDRAGSAAGELFF.

The V gene is TRBV27, the J gene TRBJ1-6; 7 bases agree with TRBD1. The germline V gene has CDR1 MNHEY and CDR2 SMNVEV (reference sequence). V shed 4 bases, J shed 7 bases, and the junction held 7 bases outside the gene matches. The CDR3 length is 15 residues. CDR3 in amino acids: CASSWTGIHNSPLHF. As DNA, the CDR3 is TGTGCCAGCAGTTGGACAGGTATCCACAATTCACCCCTCCACTTT.

V gene TRBV28 combines with J gene TRBJ2-1, with 11 bases lining up with TRBD2. The length of the CDR3 is 19 residues. The V gene end was trimmed by 3 bases and the J gene end by 6 bases; junction bases not matched to a gene: 16. CDR1 MDHEN and CDR2 SYDVKM come from the germline V gene. DNA for the CDR3: TGTGCCAGCAGTTTGTCCGCTAGCGGGAGGTTTCCTGGGGCCAATGAGCAGTTCTTC. It encodes CASSLSASGRFPGANEQFF. Full variable domain (outside the CDR3, taken from reference TRBV28 and TRBJ2-1): DVKVTQSSRYLVKRTGEKVFLECVQDMDHENMFWYRQDPGLGLRLIYFSYDVKMKEKGDIPEGYSVSREKKERFSLILESASTNQTSMYLCASSLSASGRFPGANEQFFGPGTRLTVL.

This clone has only a few counts. The chain uses TRBV7-9 and TRBJ1-1; possible D gene TRBD1, 6 bases. CDR3 size: 13 residues. The germline V gene has CDR1 SEHNR and CDR2 FQNEAQ (reference sequence). Trimming removed 9 bases at V and 4 bases at J, with 15 bases between. DNA for the CDR3: TGTGCCAGTTCAGGGGAAAGGTCCACTGAAGCTTTCTTT. This codes for CASSGERSTEAFF.

This chain uses TRBV9 with TRBJ2-2; D is perhaps TRBD2 (6 bases). This CDR3 has 16 amino acids. In germline, CDR1 is SGDLS, CDR2 YYNGEE. V was cut by 1 base and J by 4 bases, with 14 bases left in between. The CDR3 DNA sequence: TGTGCCAGCAGCGTAATCGCGGGGAGGAGCACCGGGGAGCTGTTTTTT. It yields the protein CASSVIAGRSTGELFF.

This rearrangement joins TRBV27 to TRBJ1-5, with no clear D. The germline gives CDR1 MNHEY, CDR2 SMNVEV (reference sequence). The V end lost 5 bases, the J end lost 0 bases, and 11 bases lay between the germline ends. The CDR3 length is 15 residues. The DNA of the CDR3 is TGTGCCAGCAGTCTAACCCAAAATAGCAATCAGCCCCAGCATTTT. Amino acids: CASSLTQNSNQPQHF.

The CDR3 loop reads CASSFDIAGVNTGELFF. Here the CDR3 DNA reads TGTGCCAGCAGTTTCGACATAGCGGGAGTGAACACCGGGGAGCTGTTTTTT. The chain is built from TRBV28 and TRBJ2-2; 9 nucleotides agree with TRBD2. Trimming removed 3 bases from V and 1 base from J; junction bases left unmatched: 6. The CDR3 length is 17 residues. CDR1 and CDR2 (germline): MDHEN, SYDVKM.

This clone came up a few times. The chain employs TRBV11-2 and TRBJ2-7; no firm D call. CDR3 length equals 12 residues. The germline V gene has CDR1 SGHAT and CDR2 FQNNGV. Trimming took 3 bases from V and 3 from J, leaving 6 bases between them. The CDR3 here is CASSFEYYEQYF. CDR3 nucleotides: TGTGCCAGCAGCTTCGAGTACTACGAGCAGTACTTC.

This clone appeared a few times. This rearrangement joins TRBV5-1 to TRBJ2-7; TRBD2 agrees at 12 bases. Germline V gene lookup returns CDR1 SGHRS and CDR2 YFSETQ. V was clipped by 4 bases and J by 4 bases; unmatched bases: 3. The CDR3 has 14 residues. Written as DNA, the CDR3 is TGCGCCAGCAGCCCCGGGACTAGCGGGTACGAGCAGTACTTC. This codes for CASSPGTSGYEQYF.

V usage is TRBV28 and J usage is TRBJ2-7; 8 nucleotides match TRBD1. This CDR3 region has 13 residues. Unmatched junction bases numbered 2, after V lost 2 bases and J lost 5 bases. The germline V gene encodes CDR1 MDHEN and CDR2 SYDVKM. CDR3 in DNA: TGTGCCAGCAGTTTACCAGGGGGCGACGAGCAGTACTTC. Amino acids: CASSLPGGDEQYF.

The rearrangement uses TRBV19 and TRBJ1-2; D might be TRBD1 (5 bases). The CDR3 loop spans 14 amino acids. The V gene lost 9 bases and the J gene lost 4 bases, with 18 bases spanning the gap. In germline, CDR1 is LNHDA, CDR2 SQIVND (reference sequence). The CDR3 coding sequence is TGTGCCAGCAGAACAGGACCCTCTGTCTATGGCTACACCTTC. Encoded protein: CASRTGPSVYGYTF.

This clone occurred a few times. The V gene is TRBV9, the J gene TRBJ2-3, with TRBD1 as a possible D gene (6 bases). The ends were cut back, 4 bases at V and 2 bases at J, with 17 bases in the middle. The CDR3 has 16 amino acids. Germline CDR1 reads SGDLS; CDR2 reads YYNGEE. DNA for the CDR3: TGTGCCAGCAGCCCCACAGGGTCCCGATCCACAGATACGCAGTATTTT. Translated, it gives CASSPTGSRSTDTQYF.

This clone was detected only a few times. Its ends do not fully match the called genes, so a read error is possible. The V gene is TRBV5-4, the J gene TRBJ2-3; no clear D. The CDR3 length is 15 residues. The germline V gene has CDR1 SGHNT and CDR2 YYREEE (reference sequence). DNA for the CDR3: TGCGCCAGCAGCCAAGACTCCCCCACCCCAGATACGCAGTATTTT. It yields the protein CASSQDSPTPDTQYF.

The chain has TRBV5-8 and TRBJ2-1; D might be TRBD2 (7 bases). Germline V gives CDR1 SGHTS, CDR2 YDEGEE. The CDR3 is made up of 15 amino acids. V was pared by 8 bases and J by 0 bases, with 15 bases between. CDR3 bases: TGTGCCAGTTTGCGCGGGGGACACTCCTACAATGAGCAGTTCTTC. It specifies CASLRGGHSYNEQFF.

In nucleotides, the CDR3 is TGTGCCAGCAGCCCCCCTTCCAAAGGGGCGAACACCGGGGAGCTGTTTTTT. Amino acids: CASSPPSKGANTGELFF. V gene TRBV14 combines with J gene TRBJ2-2, with D possibly matching TRBD1 (5 bases). This CDR3 has 17 residues. The V end lost 4 bases, the J end lost 0 bases, and 15 bases lay between the germline ends. Germline CDR1 and CDR2: SGHDN and FVKESK.